Each of the 30 T cell receptor beta chains below was sequenced from the same sample in a study of cytomegalovirus exposure and HLA in healthy donors. This PCR relied on a set of 60 Vbeta primers and 13 Jbeta primers. The protocol was immunoSEQ multiplex PCR, while the TCRdb copy is restricted to in-frame clones and leaves out a portion. The sample includes about 120,000 clones, approximately 81% seen only once; the top ten take about 3.9%. Sequencing was performed on PBMCs. All receptors come from a woman under 40 in good health and CMV-seronegative.

This sequence joins TRBV28 and TRBJ1-2; D gene unclear. With 5 bases removed from V and 3 bases from J, the gap between germline ends came to 7 bases. CDR3 length: 12 residues. CDR1 and CDR2 from the germline V gene are MDHEN and SYDVKM. The CDR3 is CASSQSDYGYTF. CDR3 coding DNA: TGTGCCAGCAGTCAATCGGACTATGGCTACACCTTC.

The chain is built from TRBV10-3 and TRBJ2-5; possible D gene TRBD2, 6 bases. From germline, CDR1 is ENHRY and CDR2 SYGVKD. The V end was cut by 2 bases, the J end by 2 bases, with 12 bases between. The length of the CDR3 is 15 residues. The CDR3 region is CAISEPAGGQETQYF. The DNA for the CDR3 is TGTGCCATCAGTGAGCCAGCGGGCGGACAAGAGACCCAGTACTTC.

This clone was seen just once. This chain uses TRBV28 with TRBJ2-5, with a tentative D call TRBD1 (6 bases). TRBJ2-7 matches the DNA end more closely, so the J call is doubtful. The CDR3 has 14 residues. Germline-derived CDR1 and CDR2 are MDHEN and SYDVKM. The CDR3 nucleotides read TGTGCCACCTGGGACACTATAAGCTCCTACGAGCAGTACTTC. Translated, it gives CATWDTISSYEQYF.

This chain uses TRBV5-1 with TRBJ1-1; weak D call: TRBD1 (5 bases). This CDR3 spans 14 amino acids. The germline V gene has CDR1 SGHRS and CDR2 YFSETQ. V gave up 0 bases and J gave up 5 bases, with 11 bases separating them. CDR3 DNA: TGCGCCAGCAGCTTGGAGGGGAGGGATACTGAAGCTTTCTTT. Translation gives CASSLEGRDTEAFF. The full variable domain, its missing parts supplied by reference TRBV5-1 and TRBJ1-1, is KAGVTQTPRYLIKTRGQQVTLSCSPISGHRSVSWYQQTPGQGLQFLFEYFSETQRNKGNFPGRFSGRQFSNSRSEMNVSTLELGDSALYLCASSLEGRDTEAFFGQGTRLTVV.

CDR3 loop: CASSLTGTLIGNNEQFF. As DNA, the CDR3 is TGCGCCAGCAGCTTGACCGGGACTCTTATCGGTAACAATGAGCAGTTCTTC. The rearrangement links TRBV5-1 to TRBJ2-1, with a possible D match to TRBD2 (6 bases). With 1 base removed from V and 5 bases from J, the gap between germline ends came to 19 bases. The CDR3 runs to 17 residues. Germline V lookup: CDR1 SGHRS, CDR2 YFSETQ.

V is TRBV19 and J is TRBJ2-3, with 10 bases lining up with TRBD2. The CDR3 runs to 16 residues. The germline V gene encodes CDR1 LNHDA and CDR2 SQIVND (reference sequence). V gave up 5 bases and J gave up 4 bases; unmatched junction bases: 9. The CDR3 region has the DNA TGTGCCAGTAGTGTCTGGCGGCTAGCGGGAGCAGATACGCAGTATTTT. Translation gives CASSVWRLAGADTQYF.

About this clone itself: One end of the junction does not line up with germline, which may come from a read error. The chain is built from TRBV2 and TRBJ2-7; TRBD1 matches at 11 bases. CDR3 length: 14 residues. CDR1 is SNHLY and CDR2 is FYNNEI in the germline V gene. The CDR3 reads CASSEGQGAREQYF. For the CDR3, the DNA is TGTGCCAGCAGCGAAGGACAGGGGGCTCGGGAGCAGTACTTC.

This clone was detected once. At one boundary the junction diverges from the germline segment, which might be a read error. This rearrangement joins TRBV7-9 to TRBJ2-7; possible D gene TRBD1, 6 bases. CDR3 size: 12 residues. CDR1 is SEHNR and CDR2 is FQNEAQ in the germline V gene (reference sequence). The CDR3 region has the DNA TGTGCCAGCAGCTTATTCACAGGGCCTTTGGACTTC. Translating gives CASSLFTGPLDF.

The table lists this clone with a count of one. The chain has TRBV18 and TRBJ1-6; D remains unclear. V lost 3 bases and J lost 7, with 7 bases in between. CDR3 length: 13 residues. The germline V gene has CDR1 KGHSH and CDR2 LQKENI. The CDR3: CASSPTSNSPLHF. Written as DNA, the CDR3 is TGTGCCAGCTCACCGACATCCAATTCACCCCTCCACTTT.

The table lists this clone with a few counts. This CDR3 reads CASSPSGSSYNEQFF. The DNA for the CDR3 is TGTGCCAGCAGCCCTAGCGGGAGCTCCTACAATGAGCAGTTCTTC. The chain employs TRBV7-2 and TRBJ2-1; 10 bases line up with TRBD2. Germline V gene data show CDR1 as SGHTA and CDR2 as FQGNSA. After removal of 5 bases from V and 0 bases from J, the junction contained 1 base not matched to a gene. The CDR3 runs to 15 residues. The full variable domain, with the rest looked up from reference TRBV7-2 and TRBJ2-1, is GAGVSQSPSNKVTEKGKDVELRCDPISGHTALYWYRQSLGQGLEFLIYFQGNSAPDKSGLPSDRFSAERTGGSVSTLTIQRTQQEDSAVYLCASSPSGSSYNEQFFGPGTRLTVL.

The chain joins TRBV10-1 to TRBJ2-1, with 8 positions matching TRBD2. The length of the CDR3 is 15 residues. Germline V gene data show CDR1 as WNHNN and CDR2 as SYGVQD (reference sequence). The V segment lost 3 bases and the J segment 6 bases; nucleotides outside the gene matches: 7. CDR3: CASSDMGLGFNEQFF. CDR3 coding DNA: TGCGCCAGCAGTGATATGGGACTAGGATTCAATGAGCAGTTCTTC.

This clone has just a few counts. The chain joins TRBV11-3 to TRBJ2-5; tentative D call: TRBD2 (6 bases). The V gene lost 5 bases and the J gene lost 0 bases, with 13 bases spanning the gap. There are 15 residues in the CDR3. Germline V lookup: CDR1 SGHNT, CDR2 YENEEA. CDR3 amino acids: CASSRAGGDQETQYF. Written as DNA, the CDR3 is TGTGCCAGCAGCCGGGCCGGAGGGGACCAAGAGACCCAGTACTTC. The complete variable domain, with remaining parts taken from reference TRBV11-3 and TRBJ2-5, reads EAGVVQSPRYKIIEKKQPVAFWCNPISGHNTLYWYLQNLGQGPELLIRYENEEAVDDSQLPKDRFSAERLKGVDSTLKIQPAELGDSAVYLCASSRAGGDQETQYFGPGTRLLVL.

The rearrangement links TRBV7-9 to TRBJ1-1, with TRBD1 matching 7 bases. V trimming: 8 bases; J trimming: 0 bases; junction bases outside the gene matches: 9. Germline CDR1 is SEHNR and CDR2 is FQNEAQ (reference sequence). The CDR3 loop spans 15 amino acids. The CDR3 DNA follows: TGTGCCAGCTCGACAGGGACGGGGATGAACACTGAAGCTTTCTTT. This gives the protein CASSTGTGMNTEAFF.

This clone was seen a few times. The rearrangement uses TRBV6-1 and TRBJ2-7, with 13 bases matching TRBD2. CDR1 and CDR2 (germline): MNHNS, SASEGT. The CDR3 is made up of 17 amino acids. The J segment lost 5 bases and the V segment lost 4 bases, leaving 11 bases of the junction unmatched. The CDR3 DNA follows: TGTGCCAGCAGTGCCCGAATGGGACTAGCGGGGCCGGACGAGCAGTACTTC. This encodes CASSARMGLAGPDEQYF.

This clone has only one observation. The chain combines TRBV7-3 with TRBJ2-2; 7 positions agree with TRBD2. The CDR3 spans 15 residues. From germline, CDR1 is SGHTA and CDR2 FQGTGA. After removal of 5 bases from V and 3 bases from J, the junction contained 6 bases not matched to a gene. The CDR3 loop reads CASSRGTTYTGELFF. The CDR3, as DNA: TGTGCCAGCAGCCGGGGGACTACTTACACCGGGGAGCTGTTTTTT.

The rearrangement joins TRBV7-2 to TRBJ2-7, with TRBD1 matching 10 bases. The CDR3 contains 15 residues. Germline V lookup: CDR1 SGHTA, CDR2 FQGNSA. The J segment lost 7 bases and the V segment lost 4 bases, leaving 10 bases of the junction unmatched. For the CDR3, the DNA is TGTGCCAGCAGCTCCCGGGACAGGGGCCTGGGGGAGCAGTACTTC. Translating gives CASSSRDRGLGEQYF. The full variable domain, in which reference TRBV7-2 and TRBJ2-7 provide the parts outside the CDR3, is GAGVSQSPSNKVTEKGKDVELRCDPISGHTALYWYRQSLGQGLEFLIYFQGNSAPDKSGLPSDRFSAERTGGSVSTLTIQRTQQEDSAVYLCASSSRDRGLGEQYFGPGTRLTVT.

The chain links TRBV7-2 to TRBJ1-4; tentatively, D is TRBD1 (6 bases). V was cut by 4 bases and J by 8 bases, with 14 bases left in between. This CDR3 comprises 14 residues. Looked up from germline, CDR1 is SGHTA and CDR2 is FQGNSA. The CDR3 protein is CASSSRTAREKLFF. The CDR3 DNA follows: TGTGCCAGCAGCTCCCGGACAGCGCGCGAAAAACTGTTTTTT. The entire variable domain, with the rest obtained from reference TRBV7-2 and TRBJ1-4, is as follows: GAGVSQSPSNKVTEKGKDVELRCDPISGHTALYWYRQSLGQGLEFLIYFQGNSAPDKSGLPSDRFSAERTGGSVSTLTIQRTQQEDSAVYLCASSSRTAREKLFFGSGTQLSVL.

This chain uses TRBV28 with TRBJ2-7; TRBD2 matches at 8 bases. There are 15 residues in the CDR3. Trimming at V came to 2 bases and at J to 6 bases, leaving 9 bases not matched to a gene. Germline-derived CDR1 and CDR2 are MDHEN and SYDVKM. CDR3 sequence (DNA): TGTGCCAGCAGTTTAAGTATGAGCGGGAGCCGCGAGCAGTACTTC. It yields the protein CASSLSMSGSREQYF.

J is TRBJ2-3 and V is TRBV7-9; tentative D call: TRBD2 (5 bases). CDR1 is SEHNR, CDR2 FQNEAQ, per germline (reference sequence). The CDR3 runs 14 residues. Trimming took off 3 bases at V and 10 bases at J, with 17 bases between the two ends. CDR3 in DNA: TGTGCCAGCAGCTTCGGACGGGAACCCCATGCGCAGTATTTT. Translating gives CASSFGREPHAQYF.

The chain joins TRBV4-3 to TRBJ2-1; tentatively, D is TRBD2 (6 bases). The ends were cut back, 0 bases at V and 0 bases at J, with 12 bases in the middle. CDR1 and CDR2 (germline): LGHNA, YSLEER. The length of the CDR3 is 17 residues. CDR3 nucleotide sequence: TGCGCCAGCAGCCAAGATCTGGCGGGGCTCTCCTACAATGAGCAGTTCTTC. Residues: CASSQDLAGLSYNEQFF.

The gene calls are TRBV18 and TRBJ2-3, with D unclear. The germline V gene encodes CDR1 KGHSH and CDR2 LQKENI. This CDR3 spans 13 amino acids. Trimming pared 0 bases from V and 6 bases from J, leaving 7 bases between. CDR3 in DNA: TGTGCCAGCTCACCACCGCCAGCGGATACGCAGTATTTT. Translation gives CASSPPPADTQYF.

The chain recombines TRBV10-1 with TRBJ2-7, with D maybe TRBD1 (6 bases). Germline-derived CDR1 and CDR2 are WNHNN and SYGVQD (reference sequence). The CDR3 consists of 15 residues. Between the trimmed V and J ends, which lost 3 bases and 2 bases, there was a span of 14 bases. CDR3 sequence: CASSEAKAGAYEQYF. The CDR3 nucleotides read TGCGCCAGCAGTGAAGCCAAGGCAGGGGCCTACGAGCAGTACTTC.

This clone was observed a handful of times. CDR3 amino acids: CASTRTSSYNEQFF. CDR3 nucleotide sequence: TGTGCCAGCACTAGGACTAGCTCCTACAATGAGCAGTTCTTC. The gene calls are TRBV9 and TRBJ2-1; TRBD2 aligns across 7 bases. This CDR3 comprises 14 residues. Germline values: CDR1 SGDLS, CDR2 YYNGEE. The ends lost 6 bases at V and 0 bases at J; junction bases unmatched: 3.

The rearrangement links TRBV6-9 to TRBJ2-7; D is ambiguous. The germline V gene encodes CDR1 MNHGY and CDR2 SVAAGI. The length of the CDR3 is 14 residues. V dropped 4 bases and J dropped 4 bases, with 14 bases sitting between them. DNA for the CDR3: TGTGCCAGCAGTTTGGTGCTAGACGATTACGAGCAGTACTTC. It translates to CASSLVLDDYEQYF.

This clone was detected only a few times. V is TRBV5-6 and J is TRBJ1-1; D is perhaps TRBD1 (6 bases). The ends were cut back, 5 bases at V and 10 bases at J, with 27 bases in the middle. CDR1 SGHDT and CDR2 YYEEEE come from the germline V gene. This CDR3 is built from 16 residues. The CDR3 nucleotides read TGTGCCAGCAGTCACCGGGACACCAGAGAGAGGGGGGGAGCTTTCTTT. Amino acid sequence: CASSHRDTRERGGAFF.

The V call is TRBV28, the J call TRBJ2-5; 15 bases line up with TRBD2. The J call may be wrong; the DNA end is better matched by TRBJ2-7. Germline V gene lookup returns CDR1 MDHEN and CDR2 SYDVKM. This CDR3 is built from 14 residues. The CDR3, as DNA: TGTGCCAGCAGTCCGGGACTAGCGGGAGGCGAGCAGTACTTC. Encoded protein: CASSPGLAGGEQYF.

The chain carries TRBV6-1 and TRBJ2-7; D gene ambiguous. Trimming pared 1 base from V and 5 bases from J, leaving 9 bases between. The CDR3 has 13 residues. Germline CDR1 reads MNHNS; CDR2 reads SASEGT. Here the CDR3 DNA reads TGTGCCAGCAGTGAAGGCAGCGCCCACGAGCAGTACTTC. It translates to CASSEGSAHEQYF.

In its sample, this clone was seen once. V and J are TRBV4-3 and TRBJ1-5; D is perhaps TRBD1 (5 bases). Germline V gives CDR1 LGHNA, CDR2 YSLEER. The V and J ends lost 0 bases and 12 bases respectively, with 12 bases between them. This CDR3 has 13 amino acids. The CDR3 region is CASSQDRDQRQHF. CDR3 in DNA: TGCGCCAGCAGCCAAGACAGGGATCAACGCCAGCATTTT.

The chain links TRBV12-5 to TRBJ2-3; TRBD2 agrees at 8 bases. Trimming at V came to 2 bases and at J to 1 base, leaving 5 bases not matched to a gene. The CDR3 contains 16 residues. From germline, CDR1 is LGHNT and CDR2 FRNRAP. The CDR3 region is CASGLQGRGGTDTQYF. The CDR3 DNA reads TGTGCTAGTGGTTTGCAGGGGCGGGGGGGCACAGATACGCAGTATTTT.

This sequence joins TRBV20-1 and TRBJ1-1; D is unresolved. Per the germline V gene, CDR1 is DFQATT and CDR2 is SNEGSKA (reference sequence). CDR3 length: 10 amino acids. Trimming took 7 bases from V and 4 from J, leaving 7 bases between them. The CDR3 region is CSVVGTEAFF. CDR3 coding DNA: TGCAGTGTCGTCGGCACTGAAGCTTTCTTT.